These T cell receptor beta chains were read from a single sample in a study of CD8 T cells in ankylosing spondylitis. A single record per CDR3 protein comes from TCRdb applying MiXCR to the 5' RACE reads. Among a few hundred thousand distinct CDR3 sequences listed, about 10% were seen once. The specimen sequenced was blood, either unsorted or a sorted T cell fraction (not recorded which). Receptor source: a male donor with ankylosing spondylitis or in good health (not recorded which). The CDR3 runs from the conserved cysteine through the conserved F or W. A D gene is named only where the DNA matches it firmly. Clone size is given for some rows only: seen once, a few or many times, or a class if the clone is expanded.

cdr3_nt	cdr3_aa	d_call	clone_size	j_call	v_call
TGCAGTGCTTACCCAGGACTAGCGGACCAAGAGACCCAGTACTTC	CSAYPGLADQETQYF	TRBD2	many	TRBJ2-5	TRBV20-1
TGTGCCAGCAGCTCCTTGCGGGACAACCAAGAGACCCAGTACTTC	CASSSLRDNQETQYF	-	few	TRBJ2-5	TRBV6-1
TGTGCCAGCAGTGAAAATACGGGAGACCGAGGGAAACTGTTTTTT	CASSENTGDRGKLFF	-	many	TRBJ1-4	TRBV25-1
TGTGCCAGCAGCTTAGAACTGGGGATTAATTCACCCCTCCACTTT	CASSLELGINSPLHF	-	many	TRBJ1-6	TRBV7-8
TGTGCCAGCAGCAAAGTTGGGGCTAGCACAGATACGCAGTATTTT	CASSKVGASTDTQYF	-	-	TRBJ2-3	TRBV21-1
TGTGCCAGCATGATGTTCGGACGAGGCTCCTCTGGGGCCAACGTCCTGACTTTC	CASMMFGRGSSGANVLTF	-	many	TRBJ2-6	TRBV3-1
TGCAGCGCTGGGAGGAACGGCGGCACCGGGGAGCTGTTTTTT	CSAGRNGGTGELFF	-	many	TRBJ2-2	TRBV29-1
TGCGCCAGCAGCTTGAGGTGGTCGCCGCCCGGGGAGCTGTTTTTT	CASSLRWSPPGELFF	-	few	TRBJ2-2	TRBV5-1
TGTGCCAGCAGCTTAGAAGATCACAATGAGCAGTTCTTC	CASSLEDHNEQFF	-	many	TRBJ2-1	TRBV7-6
TGTGCCATCAGTAACCCCCGTTTTGGGGGGGACAATGAGCAGTTCTTC	CAISNPRFGGDNEQFF	TRBD2	-	TRBJ2-1	TRBV10-3
TGTGCCAGCAGTTTAGGGGACACCTCTGGAAACACCATATATTTT	CASSLGDTSGNTIYF	-	few	TRBJ1-3	TRBV12-3/TRBV12-4
TGCGCCAGCAGCTTGGGTGGACTCGGAACAGATACGCAGTATTTT	CASSLGGLGTDTQYF	-	many	TRBJ2-3	TRBV5-1
TGTGCCCGCATCTTCAGGGAGGGGCCCACCTACTCCTACAATGAGCAGTTCTTC	CARIFREGPTYSYNEQFF	TRBD2	once	TRBJ2-1	TRBV12-3/TRBV12-4
TGCAGCGTCATTGATCCGGGCAAACCCTACGAGCAGTACTTC	CSVIDPGKPYEQYF	-	-	TRBJ2-7	TRBV29-1
TGTGCCACCAGAACCCGGACAGGGGAGGATGAGCAGTTCTTC	CATRTRTGEDEQFF	TRBD1	-	TRBJ2-1	TRBV15
TGTGCCAGCAGAGACGCTAACTATGGCTACACCTTC	CASRDANYGYTF	-	-	TRBJ1-2	TRBV28
TGCAGCGTTGAGACCTCACAGGGGCAGCCCCAGCATTTT	CSVETSQGQPQHF	TRBD1	many	TRBJ1-5	TRBV29-1
TGTGCCAGCAGGTCCACGGGAGCTAACTATGGCTACACCTTC	CASRSTGANYGYTF	-	-	TRBJ1-2	TRBV3-1
TGTGCCAGCAGCTCCCTCCGTGGTGAGCAGTACTTC	CASSSLRGEQYF	-	few	TRBJ2-7	TRBV7-9
TGTGCCAGCAGCCCCTCGGGCCTGGAGGATTCACCCCTCCACTTT	CASSPSGLEDSPLHF	-	few	TRBJ1-6	TRBV3-1
TGTGCCAGCAGTTACCGCTTACTAGCGGACGACATCGGGGAGCTGTTTTTT	CASSYRLLADDIGELFF	TRBD2	many	TRBJ2-2	TRBV6-5
TGTGCCAGCAGCCAGGTCCTAGGGAATGAGCAGTTCTTC	CASSQVLGNEQFF	-	many	TRBJ2-1	TRBV3-1
TGTGCCAGCAGCCCCCGCACTAACGATGAGCAGTTATTC	CASSPRTNDEQLF	-	-	TRBJ2-1	TRBV7-6
TGTGCCATCAGTGAGTTACCCTCGAACACTGAAGCTTTCTTT	CAISELPSNTEAFF	-	many	TRBJ1-1	TRBV10-3
TGTGCCAGCAGCTTAGAGAGGGCCTCTAATTCACCCCTCCACTTT	CASSLERASNSPLHF	-	many	TRBJ1-6	TRBV7-2
TGCGCCAGCAGCCTCGGTGGGAATGAAGCTTTCTTT	CASSLGGNEAFF	-	many	TRBJ1-1	TRBV5-1
TGTGCTAGCAGTCTTTCGGACGGGGTCGGGGAGCAGTACTTC	CASSLSDGVGEQYF	-	-	TRBJ2-7	TRBV7-7
TGTGCCAGCAAAGGACTAGCGGGGGCCTTATCCTACAATGAGCAGTTCTTC	CASKGLAGALSYNEQFF	TRBD2	-	TRBJ2-1	TRBV12-3/TRBV12-4
TGTGCCAGCAGCTTAGGACAGGCGATCGATGGCTACACCTTC	CASSLGQAIDGYTF	-	few	TRBJ1-2	TRBV7-9
TGCAGTGCTAGAGATCGAGCAGACTATGGCTACACCTTC	CSARDRADYGYTF	-	many	TRBJ1-2	TRBV20-1
TGTGCCAGCAGCCGGTCGGCAGGGGTCTTCTCCTATAATTCACCCCTCCACTTT	CASSRSAGVFSYNSPLHF	-	few	TRBJ1-6	TRBV16
TGTGCCAGCAGTTACTCGGGACAGGCCAAGAGGTGGAACACCATATATTTT	CASSYSGQAKRWNTIYF	TRBD1	-	TRBJ1-3	TRBV6-5
TGCAGTGCTAGAGAGGGCGGGACCCAGTACTTC	CSAREGGTQYF	-	few	TRBJ2-5	TRBV20-1
TGTGCCAGCAGCAAGGGACTTGGGGCGGCCAAGTACAATGAGCAGTTCTTC	CASSKGLGAAKYNEQFF	-	many	TRBJ2-1	TRBV5-5
TGTGCCAGCAGCTTAGAGGGGAGGGTCAACTACGAGCAGTACTTC	CASSLEGRVNYEQYF	TRBD2	many	TRBJ2-7	TRBV7-2
TGTGCCAGCACCCGAGGGGAGGGGGCCTGGGGCACTGAAGCTTTCTTT	CASTRGEGAWGTEAFF	TRBD1	-	TRBJ1-1	TRBV6-1
TGTGCCAGCCGAAGTTGGGGGTGGAATGAAAAACTGTTTTTT	CASRSWGWNEKLFF	-	few	TRBJ1-4	TRBV6-1
TGTGCCCGCTCCACTGACGCCGGGCCGCTTACGACTGATACGCAGTATTTT	CARSTDAGPLTTDTQYF	-	once	TRBJ2-3	TRBV3-1
TGTGCCAGCAACCCAGGGACAGACAACACTGAAGCTTTCTTT	CASNPGTDNTEAFF	TRBD1	-	TRBJ1-1	TRBV12-3/TRBV12-4
TGCAGTGCTAGAGGGGGACAAGGGCGGGATTCACCCCTCCACTTT	CSARGGQGRDSPLHF	-	-	TRBJ1-6	TRBV20-1
TGTGCCAGCAGCGCGAGGGGAGGCTCTGGAAACACCATATATTTT	CASSARGGSGNTIYF	-	-	TRBJ1-3	TRBV9